This paragraph covers one TCR beta chain sequence. Nashville, Tennessee was home to all donors, who were Caucasian adults. This record belongs to a study of shared clonotypes between healthy human individuals. Data came from immunoSEQ multiplex PCR; TCRdb stores just in-frame clones and leaves some out. The sample holds approximately 1.4 million clones, 98% seen once. The ends lost 10 bases at V and 5 bases at J; junction bases unmatched: 6. The CDR3 totals 13 residues. Germline CDR1 is SEHNR and CDR2 is FQNEAQ (reference sequence). The specimen sequenced was naive CD4+ T cells sorted from blood. Subset defined: CD45RA+ positively selected. The sequence derives from a man aged 25-45 years in good health. The chain carries TRBV7-9 and TRBJ1-5; 9 bases are shared with TRBD1. For the CDR3, the DNA is TGTGCCATACAGGGACAGGGAGATCAGCCCCAGCATTTT. Its protein product is CAIQGQGDQPQHF.